This T cell receptor (beta chain) was identified during a study of T cell repertoires in cytomegalovirus infection. Turning to the study itself: In the study, CMV epitopes included recently identified HLA-C-restricted and well-studied HLA-B-restricted ones. In public TCR beta signatures, there were indications of both CMV infection and matching HLA type.

This CDR3 comprises 19 residues. J gave up 8 bases and V 2 bases, and 17 bases lay outside the gene matches. On this clonotype: The antigen is not known.

General study findings and limits: Predominance within the ex vivo response was attributable to HLA-C-restricted CMV-specific TCR beta clonotypes. Identification of carriers of CMV plus the relevant HLA was performed using cumulative public TCR beta family frequency.

TCRdb ran MiXCR on the reads and lists one entry per CDR3 protein. The sample carries about 89,000 distinct CDR3 sequences, about 31% recorded once. This chain joins TRBV12-3 or TRBV12-4 and TRBJ2-1; TRBD2 matches 11 bases. The source of this sequence is a human donor in good health (CMV status not recorded). Some clones in this sample may be carry-over from other donors' samples. The sample was CD8+ T cells from cultured PBMCs, taken from culture after CMV antigen stimulation. CDR3 nucleotide sequence: TGTGCCAGCAGTTTACCGGGAACTAGCGGGGGCCGCGTAAGTCATGAGCAGTTCTTC. Amino acids: CASSLPGTSGGRVSHEQFF.